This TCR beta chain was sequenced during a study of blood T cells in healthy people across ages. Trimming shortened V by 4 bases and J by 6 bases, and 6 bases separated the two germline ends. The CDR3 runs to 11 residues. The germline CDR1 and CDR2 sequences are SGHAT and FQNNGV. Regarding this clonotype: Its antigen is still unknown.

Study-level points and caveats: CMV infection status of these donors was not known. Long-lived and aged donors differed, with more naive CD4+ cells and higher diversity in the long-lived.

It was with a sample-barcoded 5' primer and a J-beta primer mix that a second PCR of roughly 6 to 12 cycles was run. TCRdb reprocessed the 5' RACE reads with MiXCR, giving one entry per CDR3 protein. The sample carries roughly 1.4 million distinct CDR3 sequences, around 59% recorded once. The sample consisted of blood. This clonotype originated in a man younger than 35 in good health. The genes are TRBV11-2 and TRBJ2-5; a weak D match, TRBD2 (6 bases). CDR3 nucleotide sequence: TGTGCCAGCAGCTGCGGGAAGACCCAGTACTTC. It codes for CASSCGKTQYF. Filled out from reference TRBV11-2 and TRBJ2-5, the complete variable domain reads EAGVAQSPRYKIIEKRQSVAFWCNPISGHATLYWYQQILGQGPKLLIQFQNNGVVDDSQLPKDRFSAERLKGVDSTLKIQPAKLEDSAVYLCASSCGKTQYFGPGTRLLVL.